This is a list of T cell receptor beta chains from one sample in a study of blood T cell repertoires in COVID-19. Here immunoSEQ multiplex PCR was the method, and the copy in TCRdb shows in-frame clones only, minus some. Of more than 85,000 clones in the sample, approximately 86% were seen once. The sequenced material came from peripheral blood. Source of these receptors: a man aged 45-65 years with active or convalescent COVID-19. Both conserved end residues are part of each CDR3. D genes are given only for firm matches. The listing skips clone size in some rows; elsewhere it reads once, few, many or a size class.

d_gene	abundance	v_gene	j_gene	CDR3aa	CDR3nt
TRBD1	-	TRBV6-1	TRBJ1-2	CASSDLDRGRKDGYTF	TGTGCCAGCAGTGACCTTGACAGGGGGCGAAAGGATGGCTACACCTTC
-	-	TRBV7-9	TRBJ1-2	CASTTGGDSSGYTF	TGTGCCAGCACAACTGGGGGGGATTCTTCTGGCTACACCTTC
-	-	TRBV5-1	TRBJ1-2	CASSTGTYGYTF	TGCGCCAGCAGTACGGGAACATATGGCTACACCTTC
TRBD1	-	TRBV5-1	TRBJ1-6	CASSLDRGNSPLHF	TGCGCCAGCAGCTTGGACAGGGGTAATTCACCCCTCCACTTT
TRBD1	-	TRBV5-6	TRBJ1-6	CASTPRDSYNSPLHF	TGTGCCAGCACCCCACGGGACAGCTATAATTCACCCCTCCACTTT
-	-	TRBV11-2	TRBJ2-2	CASSLTQGGTGELFF	TGTGCCAGCAGCTTAACTCAGGGCGGCACCGGGGAGCTGTTTTTT
-	-	TRBV14	TRBJ2-2	CASSPKINSAAGELFF	TGTGCCAGCAGCCCTAAGATCAATTCAGCGGCCGGGGAGCTGTTTTTT
TRBD1	few	TRBV5-1	TRBJ2-1	CASSPAVGQGYNEQFF	TGCGCCAGCAGCCCTGCCGTGGGACAGGGCTACAATGAGCAGTTCTTC
TRBD2	-	TRBV6-1	TRBJ2-2	CASSAGLAGRTAGELFF	TGTGCCAGCAGTGCGGGACTAGCCGGGCGAACAGCCGGGGAGCTGTTTTTT
-	-	TRBV19	TRBJ1-2	CAKGGRVKDYTF	TGTGCCAAAGGGGGTAGGGTAAAAGACTACACCTTC
-	-	TRBV18	TRBJ1-3	CASSPQSFSSGNTIYF	TGTGCCAGCTCACCTCAATCCTTTAGCTCTGGAAACACCATATATTTT
-	-	TRBV10-2	TRBJ2-1	CASRGAQGRDEQFF	TGCGCCAGCAGGGGGGCGCAGGGGAGGGATGAGCAGTTCTTC
-	-	TRBV11-3	TRBJ2-1	CASSLVSGSYNEQFF	TGTGCCAGCAGCTTAGTGTCAGGGTCCTACAATGAGCAGTTCTTC
-	-	TRBV4-3	TRBJ2-3	CASSQGGQPDTQYF	TGCGCCAGCAGCCAAGGGGGGCAGCCAGATACGCAGTATTTT
-	-	TRBV24-1	TRBJ1-5	CATASGEGLSGQPQHF	TGTGCCACCGCGTCAGGGGAGGGTCTCTCGGGTCAGCCCCAGCATTTT
-	-	TRBV5-1	TRBJ1-1	CASSFQGDTEAFF	TGCGCCAGCAGCTTTCAGGGCGACACTGAAGCTTTCTTT
TRBD1	-	TRBV5-4	TRBJ1-4	CASSLGQGVEKLFF	TGTGCCAGCAGCTTGGGACAGGGCGTAGAAAAACTGTTTTTT
TRBD1	-	TRBV28	TRBJ1-2	CASSSLGTGGF	TGTGCCAGCAGTTCCCTGGGGACAGGGGGCTTC
-	once	TRBV5-6	TRBJ2-2	CASSLGPEAGELFF	TGTGCCAGCAGCTTGGGTCCGGAGGCCGGGGAGCTGTTTTTT
-	-	TRBV20-1	TRBJ1-6	CSASETPSPLHF	TGCAGTGCTAGTGAAACACCTTCACCCCTCCACTTT
TRBD2	-	TRBV5-1	TRBJ2-5	CASSTTGLAGGYQETQYF	TGCGCCAGCAGCACCACGGGACTAGCGGGGGGGTACCAAGAGACCCAGTACTTC
TRBD1	-	TRBV4-1	TRBJ1-2	CASSQGQGANYGYTF	TGCGCCAGCAGCCAGGGACAGGGAGCTAACTATGGCTACACCTTC
-	-	TRBV9	TRBJ1-5	CASSVGEGVNQPQHF	TGTGCCAGCAGCGTAGGGGAAGGGGTCAATCAGCCCCAGCATTTT
TRBD1	few	TRBV5-8	TRBJ1-5	CASSPRGGTGQPQHF	TGTGCCAGCAGCCCCAGGGGGGGGACAGGGCAGCCCCAGCATTTT
-	-	TRBV23-1	TRBJ1-1	CASSQWNRNTEAFF	TGCGCCAGCAGTCAATGGAACAGGAACACTGAAGCTTTCTTT
TRBD1	-	TRBV28	TRBJ2-5	CASSGQGFQETQYF	TGTGCCAGCAGTGGACAGGGGTTTCAAGAGACCCAGTACTTC
-	-	TRBV2	TRBJ1-2	CASSVEGNYGYTF	TGTGCCAGCAGTGTAGAGGGCAACTATGGCTACACCTTC
TRBD2	-	TRBV5-6	TRBJ2-3	CASSSILTSGGTDTQYF	TGTGCCAGCAGCTCGATCCTGACTAGCGGGGGGACAGATACGCAGTATTTT